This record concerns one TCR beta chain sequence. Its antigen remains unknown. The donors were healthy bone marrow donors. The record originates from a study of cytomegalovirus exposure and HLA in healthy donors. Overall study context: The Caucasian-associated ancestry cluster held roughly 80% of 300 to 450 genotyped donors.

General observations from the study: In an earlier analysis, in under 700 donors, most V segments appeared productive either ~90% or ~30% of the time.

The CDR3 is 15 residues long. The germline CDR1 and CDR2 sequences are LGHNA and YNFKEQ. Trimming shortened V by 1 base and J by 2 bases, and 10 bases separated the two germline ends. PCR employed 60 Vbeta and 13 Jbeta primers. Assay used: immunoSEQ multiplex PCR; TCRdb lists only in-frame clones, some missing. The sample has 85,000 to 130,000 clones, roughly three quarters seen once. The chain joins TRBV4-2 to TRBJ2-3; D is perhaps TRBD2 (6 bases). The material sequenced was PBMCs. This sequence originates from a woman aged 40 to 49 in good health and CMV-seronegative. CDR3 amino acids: CASSQAGGVTDTQYF. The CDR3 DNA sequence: TGTGCCAGCAGCCAAGCGGGCGGGGTCACAGATACGCAGTATTTT.